Here is one TCR beta chain with its context. The source of the sample is a study of blood T cell repertoires in COVID-19. Libraries were prepared by immunoSEQ multiplex PCR; TCRdb keeps only in-frame clonotypes and omits some of them. Among some 200,000 clones listed, around 83% were seen once. The germline V gene encodes CDR1 MDHEN and CDR2 SYDVKM. The length of the CDR3 is 14 residues. V dropped 5 bases and J dropped 6 bases, with 16 bases sitting between them. What was sequenced was peripheral blood. This chain joins TRBV28 and TRBJ1-1, with a weak D call TRBD1 (6 bases). This clonotype was obtained from a woman between 40 and 55 years old who had recovered from COVID-19. Here the CDR3 reads CASSRLQGSAEAFF. CDR3 DNA sequence: TGTGCCAGCAGTCGCCTACAGGGTTCCGCTGAAGCTTTCTTT.